These 6 T cell receptor beta chains were sequenced from one sample in a study of cytomegalovirus exposure and HLA in healthy donors. This PCR relied on a set of 60 Vbeta primers and 13 Jbeta primers. TCRdb's copy holds only in-frame clones and misses some; the assay was immunoSEQ multiplex PCR. The table records about 170,000 clones, approximately 76% of them present only once. Material for sequencing was PBMCs. The source of these receptors is a woman under 30 in good health and CMV-seropositive.

The genes are TRBV2 and TRBJ1-5, with D unclear. The germline V gene has CDR1 SNHLY and CDR2 FYNNEI. Between the trimmed V and J ends, which lost 3 bases and 3 bases, there was a span of 9 bases. This CDR3 comprises 14 residues. The CDR3 bases are TGTGCCAGCAGTGAGTGGCAGAACAATCAGCCCCAGCATTTT. Its translation is CASSEWQNNQPQHF.

The chain uses TRBV7-2 and TRBJ2-5; D unclear. The better agreement between TRBJ2-7 and the DNA end casts doubt on the J call. The CDR3 length is 17 residues. CDR1 and CDR2 from the germline V gene are SGHTA and FQGNSA. CDR3 bases: TGTGCCAGCAGCTTAGGTGGCATCCTTTTCGACTCTTACGAGCAGTACTTC. As protein: CASSLGGILFDSYEQYF.

This clone is medium-sized within its sample. The chain recombines TRBV29-1 with TRBJ2-6, with TRBD1 identical over 11 bases. J was trimmed by 2 bases and V by 6 bases; bases with no gene match: 12. The CDR3 spans 18 residues. Germline loops: CDR1 SQVTM, CDR2 ANQGSEA. The CDR3: CSVLIGGQGGPGANVLTF. CDR3 nucleotides: TGCAGCGTCCTAATCGGGGGACAGGGGGGACCTGGGGCCAACGTCCTGACTTTC.

This chain links TRBV4-3 with TRBJ2-2; tentatively, D is TRBD2 (5 bases). CDR3 length: 15 residues. Germline CDR1 is LGHNA and CDR2 is YSLEER. V shed 5 bases and J shed 0 bases, with 10 bases lying between them. In nucleotides, the CDR3 is TGCGCCAGCAGCTGGGATAGCGCGAACACCGGGGAGCTGTTTTTT. Protein: CASSWDSANTGELFF.

The chain links TRBV5-5 to TRBJ2-7; tentative D call: TRBD2 (6 bases). CDR1 SGHKS and CDR2 YYEKEE come from the germline V gene (reference sequence). V was cut by 0 bases and J by 7 bases, with 20 bases left in between. This CDR3 has 16 residues. CDR3 region: CASSLVGGRAVREQYF. The CDR3 nucleotides read TGTGCCAGCAGCTTGGTGGGGGGACGGGCGGTACGGGAGCAGTACTTC.

J is TRBJ2-7 and V is TRBV19, with D perhaps TRBD2 (5 bases). The CDR3 loop spans 13 amino acids. Germline V gene sequence: CDR1 LNHDA, CDR2 SQIVND (reference sequence). The V end lost 3 bases, the J end lost 0 bases, and 6 bases lay between the germline ends. The CDR3 protein is CASSMGSSYEQYF. In nucleotides, the CDR3 is TGTGCCAGTAGTATGGGGAGCTCCTACGAGCAGTACTTC.